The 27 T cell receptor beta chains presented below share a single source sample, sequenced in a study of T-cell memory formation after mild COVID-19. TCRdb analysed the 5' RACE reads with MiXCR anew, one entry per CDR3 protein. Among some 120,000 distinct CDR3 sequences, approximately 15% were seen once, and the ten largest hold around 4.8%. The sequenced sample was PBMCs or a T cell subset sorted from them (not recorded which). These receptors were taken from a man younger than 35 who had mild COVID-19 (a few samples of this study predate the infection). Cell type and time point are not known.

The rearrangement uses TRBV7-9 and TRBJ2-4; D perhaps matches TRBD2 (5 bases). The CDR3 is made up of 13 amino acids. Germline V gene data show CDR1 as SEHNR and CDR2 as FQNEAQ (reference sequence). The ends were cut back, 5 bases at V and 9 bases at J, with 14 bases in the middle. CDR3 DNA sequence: TGTGCCAGCAGCCCTGGGGAGTTCGGCATTCAGTACTTC. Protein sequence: CASSPGEFGIQYF.

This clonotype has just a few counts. The CDR3 reads CASQFTGVRSPLHF. The CDR3 DNA reads as TGTGCCAGCCAATTCACAGGGGTGCGATCACCCCTCCACTTT. The chain is built from TRBV12-3 or TRBV12-4 and TRBJ1-6; TRBD1 matches 7 bases. The V gene end was trimmed by 8 bases and the J gene end by 10 bases; junction bases not matched to a gene: 11. CDR3 length equals 14 residues.

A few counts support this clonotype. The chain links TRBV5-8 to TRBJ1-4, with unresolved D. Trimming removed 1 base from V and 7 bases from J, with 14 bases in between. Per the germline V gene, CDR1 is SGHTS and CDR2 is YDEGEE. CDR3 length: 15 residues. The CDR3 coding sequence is TGTGCCAGCAGCTTGTCTAGGGTGGGAATTGAAAAACTGTTTTTT. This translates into CASSLSRVGIEKLFF.

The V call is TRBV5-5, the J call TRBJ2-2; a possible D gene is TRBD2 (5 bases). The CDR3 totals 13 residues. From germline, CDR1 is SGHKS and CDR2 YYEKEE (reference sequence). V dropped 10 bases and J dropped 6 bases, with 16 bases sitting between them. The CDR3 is CACSERNPGELFF. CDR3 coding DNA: TGTGCCTGCTCAGAGCGGAATCCCGGGGAGCTGTTTTTT.

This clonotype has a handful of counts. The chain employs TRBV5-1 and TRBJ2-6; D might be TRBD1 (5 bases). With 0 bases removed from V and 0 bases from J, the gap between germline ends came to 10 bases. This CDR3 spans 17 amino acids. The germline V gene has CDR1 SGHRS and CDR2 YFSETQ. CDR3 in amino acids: CASSLDAGHSGANVLTF. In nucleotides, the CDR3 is TGCGCCAGCAGCTTGGATGCAGGGCACTCTGGGGCCAACGTCCTGACTTTC.

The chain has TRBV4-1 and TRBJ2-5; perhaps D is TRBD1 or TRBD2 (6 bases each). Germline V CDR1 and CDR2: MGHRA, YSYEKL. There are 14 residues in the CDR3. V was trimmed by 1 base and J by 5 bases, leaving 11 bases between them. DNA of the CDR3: TGCGCCAGCAGCCAAGGGGGGGCAGGGGAGACCCAGTACTTC. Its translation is CASSQGGAGETQYF.

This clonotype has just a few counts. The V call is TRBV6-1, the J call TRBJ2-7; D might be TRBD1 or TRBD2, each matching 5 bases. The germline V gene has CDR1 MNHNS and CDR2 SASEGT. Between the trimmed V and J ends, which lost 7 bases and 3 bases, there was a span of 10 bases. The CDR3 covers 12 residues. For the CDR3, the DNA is TGTGCCAGCACCCCGGGGCACTACGAGCAGTACTTC. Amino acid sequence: CASTPGHYEQYF.

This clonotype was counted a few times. The CDR3 DNA sequence: TGCAGTGCCGGGGGCGGCGGGGCTAGCACAGATACGCAGTATTTT. Translation gives CSAGGGGASTDTQYF. The chain links TRBV20-1 to TRBJ2-3; D assignment may be TRBD1 or TRBD2 (6 bases each). The CDR3 extends over 15 amino acids. Trimming cost V 6 bases and J 0 bases, with 16 bases left between them. The V gene's germline CDR1 is DFQATT and CDR2 SNEGSKA (reference sequence).

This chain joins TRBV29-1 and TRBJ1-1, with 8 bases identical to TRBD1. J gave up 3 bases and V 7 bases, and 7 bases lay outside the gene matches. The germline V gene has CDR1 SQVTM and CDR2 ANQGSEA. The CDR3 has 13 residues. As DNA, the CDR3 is TGCAGCGCCAAAACAGGGGGTGACACTGAAGCTTTCTTT. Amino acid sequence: CSAKTGGDTEAFF. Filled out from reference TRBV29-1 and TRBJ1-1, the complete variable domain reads SAVISQKPSRDICQRGTSLTIQCQVDSQVTMMFWYRQQPGQSLTLIATANQGSEATYESGFVIDKFPISRPNLTFSTLTVSNMSPEDSSIYLCSAKTGGDTEAFFGQGTRLTVV.

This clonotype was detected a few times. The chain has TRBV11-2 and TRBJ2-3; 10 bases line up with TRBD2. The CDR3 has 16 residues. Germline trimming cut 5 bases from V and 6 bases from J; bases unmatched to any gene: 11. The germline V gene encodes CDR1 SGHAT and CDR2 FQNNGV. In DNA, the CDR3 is TGTGCCAGCAGCCCCCGAGGTAGCGGGGGGTTGGATACGCAGTATTTT. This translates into CASSPRGSGGLDTQYF.

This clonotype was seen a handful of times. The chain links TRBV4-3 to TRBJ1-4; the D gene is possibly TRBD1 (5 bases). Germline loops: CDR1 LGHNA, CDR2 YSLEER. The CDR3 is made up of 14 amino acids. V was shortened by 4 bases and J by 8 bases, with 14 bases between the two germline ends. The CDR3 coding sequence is TGCGCCAGCAGCCCAGACAGATTAAGGGAAAAACTGTTTTTT. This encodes CASSPDRLREKLFF.

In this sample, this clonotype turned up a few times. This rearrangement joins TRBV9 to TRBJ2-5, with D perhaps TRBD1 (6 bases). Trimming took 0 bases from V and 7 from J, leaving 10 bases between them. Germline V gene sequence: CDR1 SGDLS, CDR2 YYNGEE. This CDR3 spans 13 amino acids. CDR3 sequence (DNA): TGTGCCAGCAGCGTAGATGGGGGCGGGACCCAGTACTTC. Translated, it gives CASSVDGGGTQYF.

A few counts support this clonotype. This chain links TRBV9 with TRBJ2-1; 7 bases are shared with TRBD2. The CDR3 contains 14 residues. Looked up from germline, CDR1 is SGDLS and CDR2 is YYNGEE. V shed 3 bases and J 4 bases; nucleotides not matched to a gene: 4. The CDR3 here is CASSERGPYNEQFF. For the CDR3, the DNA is TGTGCCAGCAGCGAGCGGGGTCCATACAATGAGCAGTTCTTC. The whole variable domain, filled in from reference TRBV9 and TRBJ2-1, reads DSGVTQTPKHLITATGQRVTLRCSPRSGDLSVYWYQQSLDQGLQFLIQYYNGEERAKGNILERFSAQQFPDLHSELNLSSLELGDSALYFCASSERGPYNEQFFGPGTRLTVL.

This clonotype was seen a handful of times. The CDR3 DNA reads as TGTGCCAGCAGCTCCGGACAGGGTGGCTATGGCTACACCTTC. Its protein is CASSSGQGGYGYTF. The chain is built from TRBV7-2 and TRBJ1-2; 8 nucleotides line up with TRBD1. Germline assignment: CDR1 SGHTA and CDR2 FQGNSA. CDR3 length equals 14 residues. Germline trimming cut 4 bases from V and 4 bases from J; bases unmatched to any gene: 5.

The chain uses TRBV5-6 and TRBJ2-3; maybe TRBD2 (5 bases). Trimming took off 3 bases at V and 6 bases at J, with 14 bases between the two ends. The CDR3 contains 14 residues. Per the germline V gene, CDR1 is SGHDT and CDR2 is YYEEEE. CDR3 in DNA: TGTGCCAGCAGCTCCGGCGGGCGAGGGGATACGCAGTATTTT. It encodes CASSSGGRGDTQYF. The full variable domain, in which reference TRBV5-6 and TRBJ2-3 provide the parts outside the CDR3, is DAGVTQSPTHLIKTRGQQVTLRCSPKSGHDTVSWYQQALGQGPQFIFQYYEEEERQRGNFPDRFSGHQFPNYSSELNVNALLLGDSALYLCASSSGGRGDTQYFGPGTRLTVL.

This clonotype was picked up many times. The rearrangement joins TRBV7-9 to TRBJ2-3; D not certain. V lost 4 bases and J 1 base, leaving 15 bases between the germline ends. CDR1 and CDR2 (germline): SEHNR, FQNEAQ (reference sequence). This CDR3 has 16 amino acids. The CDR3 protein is CASSSYSAPGTDTQYF. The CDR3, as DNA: TGTGCCAGCAGCTCCTACTCGGCCCCCGGCACAGATACGCAGTATTTT.

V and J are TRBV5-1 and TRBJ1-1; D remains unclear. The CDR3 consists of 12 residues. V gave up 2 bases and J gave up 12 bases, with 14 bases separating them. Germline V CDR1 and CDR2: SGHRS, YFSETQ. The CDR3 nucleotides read TGCGCCAGCAGCTTTTACGGGTTCACCCCTTTCTTT. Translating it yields CASSFYGFTPFF.

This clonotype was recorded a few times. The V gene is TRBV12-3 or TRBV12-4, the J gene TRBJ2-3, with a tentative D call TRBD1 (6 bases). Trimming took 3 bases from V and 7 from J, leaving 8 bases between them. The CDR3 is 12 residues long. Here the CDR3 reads CASSFGQYTQYF. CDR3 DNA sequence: TGTGCCAGCAGTTTTGGACAGTATACGCAGTATTTT.

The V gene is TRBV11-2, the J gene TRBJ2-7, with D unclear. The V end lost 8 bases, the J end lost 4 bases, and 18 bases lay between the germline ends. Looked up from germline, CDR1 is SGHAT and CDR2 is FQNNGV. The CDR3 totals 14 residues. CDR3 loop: CASAPVKGNYEQYF. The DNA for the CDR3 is TGTGCCAGCGCCCCAGTGAAGGGCAATTACGAGCAGTACTTC.

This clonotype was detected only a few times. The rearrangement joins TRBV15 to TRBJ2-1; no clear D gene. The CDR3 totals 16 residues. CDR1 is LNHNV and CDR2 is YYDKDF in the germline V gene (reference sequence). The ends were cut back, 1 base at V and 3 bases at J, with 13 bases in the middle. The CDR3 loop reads CATSRGQHPNYNEQFF. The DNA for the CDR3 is TGTGCCACCAGCAGAGGCCAGCACCCCAACTACAATGAGCAGTTCTTC.

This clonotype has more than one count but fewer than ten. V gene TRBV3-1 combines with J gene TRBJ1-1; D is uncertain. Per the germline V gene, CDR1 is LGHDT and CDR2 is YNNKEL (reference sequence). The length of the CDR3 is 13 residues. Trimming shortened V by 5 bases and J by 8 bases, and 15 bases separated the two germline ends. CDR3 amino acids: CASSKNDQLEAFF. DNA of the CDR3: TGTGCCAGCAGCAAAAATGATCAGCTCGAAGCTTTCTTT.

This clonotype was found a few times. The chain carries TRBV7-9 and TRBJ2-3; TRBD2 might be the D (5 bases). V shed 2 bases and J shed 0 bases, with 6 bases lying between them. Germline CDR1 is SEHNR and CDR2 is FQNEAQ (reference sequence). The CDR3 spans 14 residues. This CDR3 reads CASSLWESTDTQYF. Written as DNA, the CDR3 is TGTGCCAGCAGCTTATGGGAGAGCACAGATACGCAGTATTTT.

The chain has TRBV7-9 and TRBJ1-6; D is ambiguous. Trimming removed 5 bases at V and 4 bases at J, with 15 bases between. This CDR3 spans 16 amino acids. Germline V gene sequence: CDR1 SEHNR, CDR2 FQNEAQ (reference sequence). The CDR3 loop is CASSHGRASYNSPLHF. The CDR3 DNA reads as TGTGCCAGCAGCCACGGAAGGGCCTCGTATAATTCACCCCTCCACTTT. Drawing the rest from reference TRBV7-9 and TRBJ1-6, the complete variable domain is DTGVSQNPRHKITKRGQNVTFRCDPISEHNRLYWYRQTLGQGPEFLTYFQNEAQLEKSRLLSDRFSAERPKGSFSTLEIQRTEQGDSAMYLCASSHGRASYNSPLHFGNGTRLTVT.

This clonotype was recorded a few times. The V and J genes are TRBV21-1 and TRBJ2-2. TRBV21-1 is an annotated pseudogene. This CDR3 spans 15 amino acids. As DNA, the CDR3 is TGTGCCAGCAGCAAAGGGAGAACGAACACCGGGGAGCTGTTTTTT. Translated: CASSKGRTNTGELFF.

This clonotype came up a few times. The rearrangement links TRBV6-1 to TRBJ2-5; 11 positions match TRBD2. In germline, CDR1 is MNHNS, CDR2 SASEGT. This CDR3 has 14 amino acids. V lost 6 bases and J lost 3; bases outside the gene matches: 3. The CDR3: CASRGGLAEETQYF. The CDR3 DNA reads TGTGCCAGCAGGGGGGGACTAGCGGAAGAGACCCAGTACTTC.

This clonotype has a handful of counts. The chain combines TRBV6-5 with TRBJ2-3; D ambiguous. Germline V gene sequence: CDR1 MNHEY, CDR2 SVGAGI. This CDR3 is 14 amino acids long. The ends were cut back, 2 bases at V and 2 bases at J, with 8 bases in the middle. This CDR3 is CASSYIPYTDTQYF. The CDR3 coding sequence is TGTGCCAGCAGTTACATCCCGTACACAGATACGCAGTATTTT.

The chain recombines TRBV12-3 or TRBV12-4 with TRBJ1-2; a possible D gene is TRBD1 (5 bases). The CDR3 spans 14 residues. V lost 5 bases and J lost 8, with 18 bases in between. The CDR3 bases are TGTGCCAGCAGTAGGGGACGGCCGTCATGGGGCTACACCTTC. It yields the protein CASSRGRPSWGYTF.